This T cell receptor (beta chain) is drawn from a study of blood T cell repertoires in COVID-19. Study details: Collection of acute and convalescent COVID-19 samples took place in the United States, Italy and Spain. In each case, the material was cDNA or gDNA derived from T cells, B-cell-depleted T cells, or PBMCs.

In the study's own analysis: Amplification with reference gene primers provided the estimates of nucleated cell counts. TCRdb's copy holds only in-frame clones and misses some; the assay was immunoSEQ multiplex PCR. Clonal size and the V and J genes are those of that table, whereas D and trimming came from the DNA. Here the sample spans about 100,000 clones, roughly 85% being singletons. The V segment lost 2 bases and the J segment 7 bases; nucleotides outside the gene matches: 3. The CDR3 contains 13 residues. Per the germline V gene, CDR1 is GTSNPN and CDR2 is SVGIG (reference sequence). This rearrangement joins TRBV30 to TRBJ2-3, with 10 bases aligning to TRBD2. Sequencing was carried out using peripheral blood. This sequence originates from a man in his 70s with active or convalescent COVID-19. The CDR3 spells CAWSSGRANTQYF. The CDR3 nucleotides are TGTGCCTGGAGTAGCGGGAGGGCTAATACGCAGTATTTT.